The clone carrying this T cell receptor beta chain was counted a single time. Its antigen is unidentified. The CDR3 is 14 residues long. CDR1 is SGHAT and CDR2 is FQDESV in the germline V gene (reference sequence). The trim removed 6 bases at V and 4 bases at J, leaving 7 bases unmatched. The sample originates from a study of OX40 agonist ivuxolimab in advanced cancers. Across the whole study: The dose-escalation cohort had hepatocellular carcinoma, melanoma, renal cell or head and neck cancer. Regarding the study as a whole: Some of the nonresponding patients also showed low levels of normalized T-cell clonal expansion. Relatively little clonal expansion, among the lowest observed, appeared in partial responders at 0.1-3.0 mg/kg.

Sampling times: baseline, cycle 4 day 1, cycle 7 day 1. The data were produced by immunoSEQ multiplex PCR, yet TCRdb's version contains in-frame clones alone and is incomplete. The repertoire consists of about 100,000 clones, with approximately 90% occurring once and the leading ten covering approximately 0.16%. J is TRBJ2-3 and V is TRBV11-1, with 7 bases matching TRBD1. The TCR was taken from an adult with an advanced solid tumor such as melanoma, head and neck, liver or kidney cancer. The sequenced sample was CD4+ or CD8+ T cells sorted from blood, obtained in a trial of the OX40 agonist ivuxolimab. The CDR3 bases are TGTGCCAGCAGGCGACAGGGTAACGCAGATACGCAGTATTTT. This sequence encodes CASRRQGNADTQYF.